The 28 T cell receptor beta chains below come from one sample, sequenced in a study of blood T cell repertoires in COVID-19. Produced via immunoSEQ multiplex PCR; TCRdb's table is partial and in-frame only. In the table there are under 250,000 clones, approximately 88% of which are singletons. The sequenced sample was PBMCs or T cells enriched from blood (not recorded which). The receptors shown here come from a woman in her twenties or thirties who had been exposed to COVID-19.

V gene TRBV9 combines with J gene TRBJ1-6, with TRBD1 as a possible D gene (5 bases). The germline gives CDR1 SGDLS, CDR2 YYNGEE. The CDR3 spans 16 residues. Trimming left V 0 bases short and J 10 bases short, with 17 bases between. In nucleotides, the CDR3 is TGTGCCAGCAGCGTAGCTGACGGGGGAAGGAGGTCACCCCTCCACTTT. It specifies CASSVADGGRRSPLHF.

This chain connects TRBV7-9 to TRBJ1-1, with TRBD1 matching 11 bases. V lost 4 bases, J lost 6 bases, and 10 bases stayed unmatched. The CDR3 totals 16 residues. In germline, CDR1 is SEHNR, CDR2 FQNEAQ (reference sequence). The CDR3 spells CASSSDRGRVNAEAFF. CDR3 bases: TGTGCCAGCAGCTCGGACAGGGGGCGAGTAAATGCTGAAGCTTTCTTT.

The chain uses TRBV7-9 and TRBJ1-3; possible D gene TRBD1, 5 bases. V lost 0 bases and J 2 bases, leaving 11 bases between the germline ends. The CDR3 length is 16 residues. Germline V lookup: CDR1 SEHNR, CDR2 FQNEAQ (reference sequence). CDR3 sequence: CASSLAPGKAGNTIYF. As DNA, the CDR3 is TGTGCCAGCAGCTTAGCGCCAGGGAAGGCTGGAAACACCATATATTTT. Looking up the rest from reference TRBV7-9 and TRBJ1-3 gives the full variable domain: DTGVSQNPRHKITKRGQNVTFRCDPISEHNRLYWYRQTLGQGPEFLTYFQNEAQLEKSRLLSDRFSAERPKGSFSTLEIQRTEQGDSAMYLCASSLAPGKAGNTIYFGEGSWLTVV.

The rearrangement links TRBV28 to TRBJ2-7; TRBD2 matches at 11 bases. Germline-derived CDR1 and CDR2 are MDHEN and SYDVKM. The CDR3 contains 15 residues. J was trimmed by 3 bases and V by 3 bases; bases with no gene match: 4. The CDR3: CASSLLTSGSYEQYF. CDR3 sequence (DNA): TGTGCCAGCAGTTTGTTAACTAGCGGGAGCTACGAGCAGTACTTC.

This clone was seen a single time. V and J are TRBV5-1 and TRBJ2-4; 7 bases are shared with TRBD1. CDR1 is SGHRS and CDR2 is YFSETQ in the germline V gene. This CDR3 spans 16 amino acids. V lost 4 bases and J lost 0; bases outside the gene matches: 7. The CDR3 region is CASSPTGVLAKNIQYF. The CDR3, as DNA: TGCGCCAGCAGCCCCACAGGGGTCCTAGCCAAAAACATTCAGTACTTC.

The chain joins TRBV30 to TRBJ2-3, with a weak D call TRBD2 (5 bases). This CDR3 is built from 16 residues. V was pared by 1 base and J by 1 base, with 15 bases between. Germline assignment: CDR1 GTSNPN and CDR2 SVGIG (reference sequence). The CDR3 is CAWSGGLAPGTDTQYF. For the CDR3, the DNA is TGTGCCTGGAGTGGAGGGCTGGCCCCCGGCACAGATACGCAGTATTTT.

The chain links TRBV3-1 (or the pseudogene TRBV3-2) to TRBJ1-5; D uncertain. This CDR3 is built from 13 residues. The germline V and J ends were trimmed by 6 bases and 0 bases, with 6 bases remaining between them. Germline CDR1 LGHDT, CDR2 YNNKEL (reference sequence). CDR3 in amino acids: CASSFNSNQPQHF. The CDR3 DNA reads TGTGCCAGCAGTTTCAATAGCAATCAGCCCCAGCATTTT.

The CDR3 here is CASSFGGTTAYEQYF. CDR3 coding DNA: TGTGCCAGCAGCTTCGGCGGGACTACCGCCTACGAGCAGTACTTC. The chain combines TRBV5-8 with TRBJ2-7; the match to TRBD2 covers 7 bases. The V gene end was trimmed by 2 bases and the J gene end by 2 bases; junction bases not matched to a gene: 7. Per the germline V gene, CDR1 is SGHTS and CDR2 is YDEGEE. The CDR3 consists of 15 residues. The variable domain in full, with the rest retrieved from reference TRBV5-8 and TRBJ2-7, is EAGVTQSPTHLIKTRGQQATLRCSPISGHTSVYWYQQALGLGLQFLLWYDEGEERNRGNFPPRFSGRQFPNYSSELNVNALELEDSALYLCASSFGGTTAYEQYFGPGTRLTVT.

This clone was found once. The rearrangement links TRBV5-6 to TRBJ2-7, with 8 nucleotides matching TRBD1. This CDR3 has 14 amino acids. Per the germline V gene, CDR1 is SGHDT and CDR2 is YYEEEE. The ends lost 3 bases at V and 2 bases at J; junction bases unmatched: 4. The CDR3 region has the DNA TGTGCCAGCAGCTCCGGGACAGGCGCCTACGAGCAGTACTTC. Translating gives CASSSGTGAYEQYF.

A single count supports this clone. The chain carries TRBV27 and TRBJ1-5; 8 positions match TRBD1. This CDR3 is built from 15 residues. Germline V lookup: CDR1 MNHEY, CDR2 SMNVEV (reference sequence). V lost 4 bases, J lost 5 bases, and 7 bases stayed unmatched. This chain's CDR3 is CASSSWQGAHQPQHF. In nucleotides, the CDR3 is TGTGCCAGCAGTTCCTGGCAGGGGGCACATCAGCCCCAGCATTTT.

This sequence joins TRBV21-1 and TRBJ1-5; the D segment call TRBD1 is taken from the table without a DNA check. TRBV21-1 is a known pseudogene. The CDR3 totals 14 residues. The CDR3 sequence: CASSKDTENQPQHF. CDR3 sequence (DNA): TGTGCCAGCAGCAAGGATACAGAGAATCAGCCCCAGCATTTT.

The V and J genes are TRBV2 and TRBJ2-5, with 7 bases that match TRBD2. V shed 2 bases, J shed 5 bases, and the junction held 8 bases outside the gene matches. The CDR3 sequence is 15 residues long. The V gene's germline CDR1 is SNHLY and CDR2 FYNNEI. The CDR3 here is CASSENGGSVETQYF. The CDR3 bases are TGTGCCAGCAGTGAAAATGGCGGGAGTGTTGAGACCCAGTACTTC.

This CDR3 reads CASSSRTGFTDTQYF. In DNA, the CDR3 is TGTGCCAGCAGTTCTAGGACAGGCTTCACAGATACGCAGTATTTT. The rearrangement uses TRBV27 and TRBJ2-3; 7 nucleotides align to TRBD1. Germline CDR1 MNHEY, CDR2 SMNVEV (reference sequence). The CDR3 totals 15 residues. Unmatched junction bases numbered 6, after V lost 4 bases and J lost 2 bases.

This chain uses TRBV5-1 with TRBJ2-1, with TRBD2 matching 13 bases. This CDR3 has 16 amino acids. The V gene end was trimmed by 3 bases and the J gene end by 5 bases; junction bases not matched to a gene: 5. Germline CDR1 SGHRS, CDR2 YFSETQ. CDR3: CASSWGLAGNNNEQFF. The CDR3 DNA reads TGCGCCAGCAGCTGGGGACTAGCGGGGAATAACAATGAGCAGTTCTTC.

J is TRBJ2-1 and V is TRBV28; 8 nucleotides align to TRBD1. The V and J ends lost 7 bases and 15 bases, in that order; junction bases with no gene match: 8. The CDR3 totals 11 residues. Germline values: CDR1 MDHEN, CDR2 SYDVKM. The CDR3 DNA reads as TGTGCCAGCACCGCGGGACAGGCTCTGTTCTTC. Protein: CASTAGQALFF.

The rearrangement uses TRBV3-1 (or the pseudogene TRBV3-2) and TRBJ1-1; TRBD1 matches at 9 bases. Trimming removed 4 bases from V and 7 bases from J; junction bases left unmatched: 7. Per the germline V gene, CDR1 is LGHDT and CDR2 is YNNKEL (reference sequence). CDR3 length equals 14 residues. The CDR3 spells CASSPTGGGGEAFF. The CDR3 DNA sequence: TGTGCCAGCAGCCCAACAGGGGGCGGGGGTGAAGCTTTCTTT.

V and J are TRBV30 and TRBJ1-1; possibly TRBD1 for D (5 bases). The CDR3 is 12 residues long. V was clipped by 4 bases and J by 6 bases, with 12 bases between them. CDR1 is GTSNPN and CDR2 is SVGIG in the germline V gene (reference sequence). The CDR3 loop reads CAWTGGSPEAFF. CDR3 sequence (DNA): TGTGCCTGGACGGGGGGAAGCCCTGAAGCTTTCTTT.

This clone was detected only once. The V call is TRBV6-5, the J call TRBJ2-1; 13 bases line up with TRBD2. CDR3 length equals 15 residues. Germline V gene sequence: CDR1 MNHEY, CDR2 SVGAGI. V lost 5 bases, J lost 4 bases, and 2 bases stayed unmatched. The CDR3 region is CASSKGLAGYNEQFF. Here the CDR3 DNA reads TGTGCCAGCAGTAAGGGACTAGCGGGATACAATGAGCAGTTCTTC.

This clone was seen once. The V gene is TRBV5-4, the J gene TRBJ2-2, with 8 positions matching TRBD1. Germline V lookup: CDR1 SGHNT, CDR2 YYREEE (reference sequence). J was trimmed by 7 bases and V by 5 bases; bases with no gene match: 4. CDR3 length: 13 amino acids. The CDR3 loop is CASRTGVHGELFF. The CDR3, as DNA: TGTGCCAGCAGGACAGGGGTACACGGGGAGCTGTTTTTT.

J is TRBJ1-2 and V is TRBV12-3 or TRBV12-4; D might be TRBD1 (6 bases). The length of the CDR3 is 13 residues. The ends were cut back, 6 bases at V and 4 bases at J, with 12 bases in the middle. The CDR3, as DNA: TGTGCCAGCAGCCAACAGGGAACCTATGGCTACACCTTC. The encoded protein is CASSQQGTYGYTF.

V is TRBV7-9 and J is TRBJ2-7, with TRBD1 matching over 12 bases. V lost 8 bases and J lost 7; bases outside the gene matches: 12. Germline CDR1 and CDR2: SEHNR and FQNEAQ (reference sequence). The CDR3 is 15 amino acids. The CDR3: CASGVGDRGREEQYF. In DNA form, the CDR3 reads TGTGCCAGCGGCGTGGGGGACAGGGGGCGCGAGGAGCAGTACTTC.

About this clone itself: Other DNA sequences within the sample encode an identical CDR3. The chain uses TRBV7-9 and TRBJ2-3; the match to TRBD2 covers 10 bases. From germline, CDR1 is SEHNR and CDR2 FQNEAQ (reference sequence). The CDR3 has 15 amino acids. After removal of 5 bases from V and 4 bases from J, the junction contained 6 bases not matched to a gene. Here the CDR3 reads CASSPTSGIADTQYF. The DNA for the CDR3 is TGTGCCAGCAGCCCAACTAGCGGGATTGCAGATACGCAGTATTTT.

The chain employs TRBV5-6 and TRBJ2-3, with 12 bases fitting TRBD2. Germline V gives CDR1 SGHDT, CDR2 YYEEEE. The CDR3 covers 19 residues. V shed 4 bases, J shed 2 bases, and the junction held 14 bases outside the gene matches. CDR3 nucleotide sequence: TGTGCCAGCAGCACGGCGACTAGCGGGAGAGGGGGACCCACAGATACGCAGTATTTT. This codes for CASSTATSGRGGPTDTQYF.

In this sample, this clone turned up a few times. This chain joins TRBV12-3 or TRBV12-4 and TRBJ1-2; D ambiguous. This CDR3 region has 12 residues. The V end was cut by 5 bases, the J end by 5 bases, with 9 bases between. CDR3 amino acids: CASSLYSYGYTF. CDR3 sequence (DNA): TGTGCCAGCAGTCTCTACAGTTATGGCTACACCTTC.

A few counts support this clone. The chain is built from TRBV29-1 and TRBJ2-1; 9 nucleotides line up with TRBD2. Germline loops: CDR1 SQVTM, CDR2 ANQGSEA. This CDR3 is built from 15 residues. Trimming at V came to 2 bases and at J to 4 bases, leaving 6 bases not matched to a gene. CDR3 DNA: TGCAGCGTTGAAACTGGACTAGCGTCTTACAATGAGCAGTTCTTC. Protein: CSVETGLASYNEQFF.

V gene TRBV27 combines with J gene TRBJ1-6; unclear D gene. Germline CDR1 MNHEY, CDR2 SMNVEV (reference sequence). The germline V and J ends were trimmed by 5 bases and 4 bases, with 9 bases remaining between them. The CDR3 consists of 14 residues. The CDR3 DNA follows: TGTGCCAGCAGTGCCCGGGTTTATAATTCACCCCTCCACTTT. This codes for CASSARVYNSPLHF.

The genes are TRBV7-9 and TRBJ1-2; D possibly corresponds to TRBD1 (5 bases). The CDR3 is 14 residues long. The V gene's germline CDR1 is SEHNR and CDR2 FQNEAQ (reference sequence). V lost 1 base and J 6 bases, leaving 12 bases between the germline ends. CDR3 sequence: CASSLGDLGDGYTF. The CDR3 bases are TGTGCCAGCAGCTTAGGAGACCTAGGGGATGGCTACACCTTC.

The J gene is TRBJ2-7, the V gene TRBV4-1; D unresolved. The ends were cut back, 0 bases at V and 8 bases at J, with 17 bases in the middle. CDR3 length equals 15 residues. Germline V gives CDR1 MGHRA, CDR2 YSYEKL. The CDR3 reads CASSQEPGRSYKQYF. The CDR3 coding sequence is TGCGCCAGCAGCCAAGAACCTGGCAGGTCCTATAAGCAGTACTTC.